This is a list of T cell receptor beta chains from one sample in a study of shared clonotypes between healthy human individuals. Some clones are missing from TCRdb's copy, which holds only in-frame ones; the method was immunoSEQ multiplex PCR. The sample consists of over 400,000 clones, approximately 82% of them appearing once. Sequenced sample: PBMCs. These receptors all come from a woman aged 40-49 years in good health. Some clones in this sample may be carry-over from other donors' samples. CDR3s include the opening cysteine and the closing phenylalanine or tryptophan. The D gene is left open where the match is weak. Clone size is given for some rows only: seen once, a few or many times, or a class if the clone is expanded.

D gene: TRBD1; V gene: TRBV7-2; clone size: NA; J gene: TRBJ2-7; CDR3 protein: CASSLGQGLLLPSYEQYF; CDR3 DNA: TGTGCCAGCAGCTTGGGACAGGGTCTGTTATTACCCTCTTACGAGCAGTACTTC
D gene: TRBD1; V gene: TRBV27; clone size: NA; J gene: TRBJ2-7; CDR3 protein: CASRTGVKREQYF; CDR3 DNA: TGTGCCAGCCGGACAGGGGTTAAGCGCGAGCAGTACTTC
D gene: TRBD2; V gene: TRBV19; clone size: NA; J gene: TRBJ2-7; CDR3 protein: CASSSRNGREQYF; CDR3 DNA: TGTGCCAGTAGCTCCCGGAACGGGAGGGAGCAGTACTTC
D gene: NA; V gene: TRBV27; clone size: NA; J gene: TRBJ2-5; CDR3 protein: CASRPTRVETQYF; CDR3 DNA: TGTGCCAGCAGACCGACCAGGGTGGAGACCCAGTACTTC
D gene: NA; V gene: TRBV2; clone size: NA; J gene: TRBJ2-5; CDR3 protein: CASSLTLTEQETQYF; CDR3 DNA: TGTGCCAGCAGCCTTACCCTCACGGAACAAGAGACCCAGTACTTC
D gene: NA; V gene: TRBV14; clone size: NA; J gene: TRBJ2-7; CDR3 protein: CASSRTGSSSPYEQYF; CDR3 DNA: TGTGCCAGCAGCCGGACGGGTAGTAGTTCCCCCTACGAGCAGTACTTC
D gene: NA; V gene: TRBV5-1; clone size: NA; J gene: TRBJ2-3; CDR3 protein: CASSSGRGRLDTQYF; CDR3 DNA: TGCGCCAGCAGCTCCGGGCGGGGGCGTTTAGATACGCAGTATTTT
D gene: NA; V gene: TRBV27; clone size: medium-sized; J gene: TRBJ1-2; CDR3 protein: CASSWSGESGYTF; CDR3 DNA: TGTGCCAGCAGTTGGTCAGGGGAGAGTGGCTACACCTTC
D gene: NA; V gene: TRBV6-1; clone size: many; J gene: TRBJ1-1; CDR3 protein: CASTLEPLNTEAFF; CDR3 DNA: TGTGCCAGCACCCTGGAACCTCTGAACACTGAAGCTTTCTTT
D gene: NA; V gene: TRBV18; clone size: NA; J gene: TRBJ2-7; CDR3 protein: CASSLDGYEQYF; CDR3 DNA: TGTGCCAGCTCATTGGATGGCTACGAGCAGTACTTC
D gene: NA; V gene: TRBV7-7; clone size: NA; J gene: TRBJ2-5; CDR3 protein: CASSSLSGSQETQYF; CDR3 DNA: TGTGCTAGCAGCTCCCTTTCCGGGTCCCAAGAGACCCAGTACTTC
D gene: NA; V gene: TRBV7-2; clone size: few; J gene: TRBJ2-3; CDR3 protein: CASSLVQTDTQYF; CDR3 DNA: TGTGCCAGCAGCTTAGTCCAGACAGATACGCAGTATTTT
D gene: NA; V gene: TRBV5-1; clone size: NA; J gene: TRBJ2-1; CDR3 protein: CASSGGLDYNEQFF; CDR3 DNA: TGCGCCAGCAGCGGGGGACTCGACTACAATGAGCAGTTCTTC
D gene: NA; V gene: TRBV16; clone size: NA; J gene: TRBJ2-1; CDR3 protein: CASSQGVYNEQFF; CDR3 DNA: TGTGCCAGCAGCCAAGGGGTTTACAATGAGCAGTTCTTC
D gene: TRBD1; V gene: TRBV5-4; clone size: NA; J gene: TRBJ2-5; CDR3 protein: CASSSPRTGRETQYF; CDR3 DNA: TGTGCCAGCAGCTCACCTAGGACAGGGAGAGAGACCCAGTACTTC
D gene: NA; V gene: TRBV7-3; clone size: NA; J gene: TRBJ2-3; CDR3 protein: CASSPGGGTDTQYF; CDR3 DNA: TGTGCCAGCAGCCCCGGCGGTGGGACAGATACGCAGTATTTT
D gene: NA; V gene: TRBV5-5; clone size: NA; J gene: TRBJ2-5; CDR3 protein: CASSFPSLETQYF; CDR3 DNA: TGTGCCAGCAGCTTCCCTAGCTTGGAGACCCAGTACTTC
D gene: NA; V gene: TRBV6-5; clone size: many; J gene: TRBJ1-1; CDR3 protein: CASSTLGVREAFF; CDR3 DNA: TGTGCCAGCAGCACCCTCGGGGTCCGGGAAGCTTTCTTT
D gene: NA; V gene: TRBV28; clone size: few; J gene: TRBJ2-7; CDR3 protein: CASSLDFSRSYEQYF; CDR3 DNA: TGTGCCAGCAGTTTAGATTTTAGCCGTTCCTACGAGCAGTACTTC
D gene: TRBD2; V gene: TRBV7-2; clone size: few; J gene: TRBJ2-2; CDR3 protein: CASSLLAGANTGELFF; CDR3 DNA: TGTGCCAGCAGCTTACTAGCGGGAGCGAACACCGGGGAGCTGTTTTTT
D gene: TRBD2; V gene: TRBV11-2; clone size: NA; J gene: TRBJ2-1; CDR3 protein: CASSLQVSSGRNEQFF; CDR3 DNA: TGTGCCAGCAGCCTACAGGTATCTAGCGGGAGAAATGAGCAGTTCTTC
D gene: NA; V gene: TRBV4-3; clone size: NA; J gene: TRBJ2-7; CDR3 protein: CASSLYLDRFYEQYF; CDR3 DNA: TGCGCCAGCAGTCTCTACCTGGACCGGTTCTACGAGCAGTACTTC
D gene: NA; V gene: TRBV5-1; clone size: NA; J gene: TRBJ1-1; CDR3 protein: CASSWGENTEAFF; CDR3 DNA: TGCGCCAGCAGCTGGGGGGAGAACACTGAAGCTTTCTTT